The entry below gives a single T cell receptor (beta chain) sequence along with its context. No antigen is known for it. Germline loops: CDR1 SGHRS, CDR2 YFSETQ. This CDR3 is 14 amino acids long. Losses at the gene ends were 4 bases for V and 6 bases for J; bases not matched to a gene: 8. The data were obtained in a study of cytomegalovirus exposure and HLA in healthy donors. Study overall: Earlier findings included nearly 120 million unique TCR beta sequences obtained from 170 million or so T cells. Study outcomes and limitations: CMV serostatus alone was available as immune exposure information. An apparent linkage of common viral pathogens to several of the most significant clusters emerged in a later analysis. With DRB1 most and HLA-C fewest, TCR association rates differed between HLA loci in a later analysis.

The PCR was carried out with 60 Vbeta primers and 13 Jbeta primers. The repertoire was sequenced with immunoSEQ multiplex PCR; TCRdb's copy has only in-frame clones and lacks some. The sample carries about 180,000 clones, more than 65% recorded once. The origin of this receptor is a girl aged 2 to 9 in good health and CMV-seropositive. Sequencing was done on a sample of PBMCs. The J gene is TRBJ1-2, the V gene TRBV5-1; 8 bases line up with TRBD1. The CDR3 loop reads CASSQGQGWNGYTF. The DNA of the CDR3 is TGCGCCAGCAGCCAAGGACAGGGATGGAATGGCTACACCTTC.